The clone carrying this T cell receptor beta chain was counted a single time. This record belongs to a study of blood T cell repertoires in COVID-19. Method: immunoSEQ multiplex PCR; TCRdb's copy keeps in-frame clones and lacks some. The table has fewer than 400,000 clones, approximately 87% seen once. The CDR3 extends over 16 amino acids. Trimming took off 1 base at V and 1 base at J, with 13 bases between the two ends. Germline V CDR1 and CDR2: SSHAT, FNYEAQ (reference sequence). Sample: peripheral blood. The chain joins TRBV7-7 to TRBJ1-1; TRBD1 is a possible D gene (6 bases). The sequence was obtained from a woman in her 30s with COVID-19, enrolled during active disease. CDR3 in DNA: TGTGCCAGCAGCTTAGAGGCAGGGGAGGGGAACACTGAAGCTTTCTTT. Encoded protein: CASSLEAGEGNTEAFF. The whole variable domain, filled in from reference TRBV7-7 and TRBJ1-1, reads GAGVSQSPRYKVTKRGQDVTLRCDPISSHATLYWYQQALGQGPEFLTYFNYEAQPDKSGLPSDRFSAERPEGSISTLTIQRTEQRDSAMYRCASSLEAGEGNTEAFFGQGTRLTVV.